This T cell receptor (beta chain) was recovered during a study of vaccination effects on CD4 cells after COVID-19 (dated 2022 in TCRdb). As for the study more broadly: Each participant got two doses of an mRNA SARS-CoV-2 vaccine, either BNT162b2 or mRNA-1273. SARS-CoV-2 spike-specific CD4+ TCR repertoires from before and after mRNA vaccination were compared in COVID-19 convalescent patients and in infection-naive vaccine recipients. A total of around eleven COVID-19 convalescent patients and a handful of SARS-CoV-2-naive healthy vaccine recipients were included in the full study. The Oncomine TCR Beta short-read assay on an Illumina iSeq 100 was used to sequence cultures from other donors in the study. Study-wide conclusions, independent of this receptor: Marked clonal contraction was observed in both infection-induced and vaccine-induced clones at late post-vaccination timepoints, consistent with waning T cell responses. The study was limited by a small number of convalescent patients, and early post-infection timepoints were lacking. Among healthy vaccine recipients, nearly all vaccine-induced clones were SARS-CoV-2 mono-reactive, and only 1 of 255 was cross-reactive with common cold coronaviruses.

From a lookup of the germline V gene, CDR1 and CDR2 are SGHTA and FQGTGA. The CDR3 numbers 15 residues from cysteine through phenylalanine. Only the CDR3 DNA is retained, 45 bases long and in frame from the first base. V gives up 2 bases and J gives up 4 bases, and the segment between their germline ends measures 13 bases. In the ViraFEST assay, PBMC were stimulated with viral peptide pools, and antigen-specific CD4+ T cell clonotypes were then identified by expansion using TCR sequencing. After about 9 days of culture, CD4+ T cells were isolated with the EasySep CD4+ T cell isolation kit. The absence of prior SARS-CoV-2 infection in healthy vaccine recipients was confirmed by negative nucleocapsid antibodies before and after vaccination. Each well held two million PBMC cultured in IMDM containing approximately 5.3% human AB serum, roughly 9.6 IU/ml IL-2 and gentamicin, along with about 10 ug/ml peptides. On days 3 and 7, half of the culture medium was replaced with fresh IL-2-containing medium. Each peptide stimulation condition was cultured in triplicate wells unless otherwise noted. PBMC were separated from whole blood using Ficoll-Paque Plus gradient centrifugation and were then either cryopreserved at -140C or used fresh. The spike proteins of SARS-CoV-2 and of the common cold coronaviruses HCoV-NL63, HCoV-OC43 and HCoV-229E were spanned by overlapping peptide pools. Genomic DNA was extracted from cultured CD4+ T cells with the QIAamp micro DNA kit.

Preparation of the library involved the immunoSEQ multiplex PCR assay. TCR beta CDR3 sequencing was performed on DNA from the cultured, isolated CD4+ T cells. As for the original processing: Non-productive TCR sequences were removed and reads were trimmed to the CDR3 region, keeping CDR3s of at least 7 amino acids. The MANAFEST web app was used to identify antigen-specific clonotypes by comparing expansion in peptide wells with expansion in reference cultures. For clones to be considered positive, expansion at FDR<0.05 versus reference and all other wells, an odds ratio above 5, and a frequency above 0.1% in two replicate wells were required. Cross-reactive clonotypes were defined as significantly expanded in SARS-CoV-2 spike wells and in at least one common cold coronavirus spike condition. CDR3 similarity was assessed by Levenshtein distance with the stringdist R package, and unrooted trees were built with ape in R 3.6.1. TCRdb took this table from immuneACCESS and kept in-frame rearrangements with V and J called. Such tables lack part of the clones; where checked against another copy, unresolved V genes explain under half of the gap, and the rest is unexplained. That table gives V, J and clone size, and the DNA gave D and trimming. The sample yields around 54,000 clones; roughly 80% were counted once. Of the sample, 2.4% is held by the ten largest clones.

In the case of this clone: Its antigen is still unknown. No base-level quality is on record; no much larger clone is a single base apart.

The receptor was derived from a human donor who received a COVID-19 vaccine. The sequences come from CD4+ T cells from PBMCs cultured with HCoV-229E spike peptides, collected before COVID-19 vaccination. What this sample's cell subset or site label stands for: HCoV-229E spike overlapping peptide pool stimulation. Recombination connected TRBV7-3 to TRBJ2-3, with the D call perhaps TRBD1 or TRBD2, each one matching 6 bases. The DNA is TGTGCCAGCAGCTTAGTGGGGGGCGCCGCAGATACGCAGTATTTT. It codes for CASSLVGGAADTQYF.